The entry below describes one T cell receptor (beta chain). Its target is not known. J lost 6 bases, V lost 0 bases, and 1 base had no gene match. Germline loops: CDR1 SEHNR, CDR2 FQNEAQ (reference sequence). The CDR3 consists of 14 residues. The TCR beta cDNA libraries carried unique molecular identifiers. TCRdb called the PCR reads again in MiXCR, with one record for every CDR3 protein. The sample shows roughly 800,000 distinct CDR3 sequences, under 70% of them seen only once. The data were taken from a study of post-analysis software for immune sequencing data. Study outcomes and limitations: TRBV5-6, TRBV5-1 and TRBV20-1 belonged to a set of a few TRBV segments that were more frequent in patients than controls.

J is TRBJ2-2 and V is TRBV7-9; TRBD2 matches at 7 bases. The specimen sequenced was blood. The source of this sequence is a girl under 18 with multiple sclerosis. In DNA, the CDR3 is TGTGCCAGCAGCTTAGCCCGGGAGGCCGGGGAGCTGTTTTTT. Amino acids: CASSLAREAGELFF.